This T cell receptor beta chain emerged from a study of blood T cell repertoires in COVID-19. Study details: Acute-phase and convalescent COVID-19 samples originated in the United States, Italy and Spain. PBMCs, B-cell-depleted T cells, or T cells were the source of the cDNA or gDNA that made up the material.

CDR1 is LGHDT and CDR2 is YNNKEL in the germline V gene (reference sequence). The V gene lost 3 bases and the J gene lost 0 bases, with 17 bases spanning the gap. The CDR3 covers 17 residues. Using immunoSEQ multiplex PCR, the repertoire was profiled, and TCRdb retains in-frame clones only, with some absent. The data show about 300,000 clones, about nine tenths seen once. The Seattle patients, enrolled during active infection, were followed longitudinally. The origin of this receptor is a woman aged 30 to 39 with COVID-19, enrolled during active disease. J is TRBJ1-2 and V is TRBV3-1 (or the pseudogene TRBV3-2); D unresolved. Input material: peripheral blood. The CDR3 coding sequence is TGTGCCAGCAGCCAGAGGACGGAGGGCCCAGCTAACTATGGCTACACCTTC. It codes for CASSQRTEGPANYGYTF.